One T cell receptor (beta chain) is described in this entry. The antigen remains unidentified. The source of the sample is a study of response to subunit inactivated influenza vaccine. Notes on the study in general: The authors put forward the suggestion that each seasonal influenza vaccination may bring in only a limited number of new T cells.

A single record per CDR3 protein comes from TCRdb applying MiXCR to the RT-PCR reads. The table includes hundreds of thousands of distinct CDR3 sequences, approximately 7.7% detected once. The sequence was collected from a man in his fifties or sixties who received an inactivated influenza vaccine. The sample in question was PBMCs from blood, obtained around 2 years after vaccination.

CDR3 DNA: TGTGCCAGCAGTACAGACAGTTTGGTGCAGTACTTC. The encoded protein is CASSTDSLVQYF. V usage is TRBV27 and J usage is TRBJ2-7; possible D gene TRBD1, 5 bases. V was trimmed by 5 bases and J by 9 bases, leaving 14 bases between them. This CDR3 is 12 amino acids long. Germline V lookup: CDR1 MNHEY, CDR2 SMNVEV (reference sequence).